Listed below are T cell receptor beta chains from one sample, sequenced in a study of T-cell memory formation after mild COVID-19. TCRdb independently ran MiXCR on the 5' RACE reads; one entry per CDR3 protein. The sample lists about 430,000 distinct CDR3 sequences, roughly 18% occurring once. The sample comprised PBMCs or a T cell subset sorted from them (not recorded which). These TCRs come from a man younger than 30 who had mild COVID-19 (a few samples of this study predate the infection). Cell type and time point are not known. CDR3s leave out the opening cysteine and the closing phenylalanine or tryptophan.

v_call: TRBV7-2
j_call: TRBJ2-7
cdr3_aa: ASSTWTAQEQY

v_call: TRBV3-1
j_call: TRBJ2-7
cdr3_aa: ASSQENRGEQY

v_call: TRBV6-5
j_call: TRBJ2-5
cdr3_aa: ASSYAEGQETQY

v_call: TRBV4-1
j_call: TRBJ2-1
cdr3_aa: ASSQGLRGEQF

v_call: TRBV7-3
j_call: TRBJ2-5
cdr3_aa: ASSDGRKETQY

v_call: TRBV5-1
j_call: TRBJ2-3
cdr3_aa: ASRSSDFTDTQY

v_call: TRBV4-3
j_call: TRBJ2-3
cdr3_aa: ASSQDGAGGTDTQY

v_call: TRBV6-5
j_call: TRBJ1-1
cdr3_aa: ASSYLPGQGRTEAF

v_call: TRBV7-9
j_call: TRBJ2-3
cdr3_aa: ASSIPSGETDTQY

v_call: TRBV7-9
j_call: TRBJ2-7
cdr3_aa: ASSLDGRTGEQY

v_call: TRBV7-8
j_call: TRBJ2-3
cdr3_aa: ASSLAGGLDTQY

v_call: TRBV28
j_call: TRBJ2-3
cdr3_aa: ATYSGATTDTQY

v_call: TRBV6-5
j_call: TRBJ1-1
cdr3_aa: ASSPYLKAEAF

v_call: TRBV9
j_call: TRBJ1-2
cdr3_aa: ATRLGYNYGYT

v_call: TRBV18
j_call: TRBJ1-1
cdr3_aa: ASSPLLNSRGSNTEAF

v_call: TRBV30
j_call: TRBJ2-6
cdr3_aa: AWSSGAGSGANVLT

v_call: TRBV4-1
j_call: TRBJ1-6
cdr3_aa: ASSQEGSWQGRSNEINSPLH

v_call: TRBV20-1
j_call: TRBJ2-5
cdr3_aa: VIHPGY

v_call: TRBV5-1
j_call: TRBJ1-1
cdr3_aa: ASSPRVAAGDTEAF

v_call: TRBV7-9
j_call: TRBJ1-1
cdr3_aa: ASSSPRGGGPEAF

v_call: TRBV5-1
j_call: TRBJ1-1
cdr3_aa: ASSFRGSSNTEAF

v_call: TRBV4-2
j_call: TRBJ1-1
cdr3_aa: ASSQDGQLNTEAF

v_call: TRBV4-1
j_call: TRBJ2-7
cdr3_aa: ASSHTAYEQY

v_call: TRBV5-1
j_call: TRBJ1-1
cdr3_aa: ASSLEGTKAF

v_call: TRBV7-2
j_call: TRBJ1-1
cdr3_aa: ASSLGRGDSGTEAF

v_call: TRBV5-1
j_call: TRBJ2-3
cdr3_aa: ASSADGGDTQY

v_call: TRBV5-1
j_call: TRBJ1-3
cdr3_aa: ASSGQGALGNTIY

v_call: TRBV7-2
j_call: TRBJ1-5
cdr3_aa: ASSHKGDSNQHQH

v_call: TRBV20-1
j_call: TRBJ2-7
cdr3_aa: SARGGTVSYEQY

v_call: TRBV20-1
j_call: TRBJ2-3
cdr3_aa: SAHEDGDTQY

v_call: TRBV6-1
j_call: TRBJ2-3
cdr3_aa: ASSEARTDTQY

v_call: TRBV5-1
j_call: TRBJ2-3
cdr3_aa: ASSGLGLASTDTQY

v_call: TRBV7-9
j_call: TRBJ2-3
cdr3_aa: ASSSSGTDTQY

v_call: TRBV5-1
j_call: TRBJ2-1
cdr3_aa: ASRSASPRTGVYNEQF

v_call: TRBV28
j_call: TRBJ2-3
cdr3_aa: ASSRDRVTQY

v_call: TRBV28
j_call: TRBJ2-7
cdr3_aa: ASSLPGQSYEQY

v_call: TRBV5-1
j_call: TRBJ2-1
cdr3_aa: ASSLVRNDYNEQF

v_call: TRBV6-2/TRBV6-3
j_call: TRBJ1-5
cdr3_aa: ASSYSKWVSNQPQH

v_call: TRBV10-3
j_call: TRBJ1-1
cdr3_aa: AIMEATNTEAF

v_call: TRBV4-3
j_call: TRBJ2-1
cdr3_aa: ASSLRAGGPSAEQF

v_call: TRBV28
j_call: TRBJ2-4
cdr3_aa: ASSGQLVDIQY

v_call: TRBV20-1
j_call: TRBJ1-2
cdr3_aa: SADRAGYT

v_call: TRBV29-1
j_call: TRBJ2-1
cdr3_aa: SVAVTGTEQF